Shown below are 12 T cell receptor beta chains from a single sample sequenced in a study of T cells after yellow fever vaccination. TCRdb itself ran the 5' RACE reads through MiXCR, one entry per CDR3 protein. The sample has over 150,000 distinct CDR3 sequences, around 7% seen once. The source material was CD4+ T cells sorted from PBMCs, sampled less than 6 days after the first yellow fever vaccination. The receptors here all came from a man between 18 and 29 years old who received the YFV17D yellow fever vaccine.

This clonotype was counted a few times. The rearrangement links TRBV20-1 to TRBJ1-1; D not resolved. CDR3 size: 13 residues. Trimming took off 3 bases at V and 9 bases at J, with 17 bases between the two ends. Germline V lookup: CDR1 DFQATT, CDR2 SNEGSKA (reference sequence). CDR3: CSASSPTRAQAFF. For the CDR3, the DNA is TGCAGTGCTAGTAGTCCCACCCGAGCGCAAGCTTTCTTT.

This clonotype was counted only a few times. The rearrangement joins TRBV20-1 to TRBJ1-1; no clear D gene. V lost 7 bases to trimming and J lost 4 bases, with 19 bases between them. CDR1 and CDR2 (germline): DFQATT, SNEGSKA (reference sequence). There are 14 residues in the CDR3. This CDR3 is CSVLGLLGGTEAFF. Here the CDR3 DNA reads TGCAGTGTGCTTGGACTTCTAGGAGGCACTGAAGCTTTCTTT.

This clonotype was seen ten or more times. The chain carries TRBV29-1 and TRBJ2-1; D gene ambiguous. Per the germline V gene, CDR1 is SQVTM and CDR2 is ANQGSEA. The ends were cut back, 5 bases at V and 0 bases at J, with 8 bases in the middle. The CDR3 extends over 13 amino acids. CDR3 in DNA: TGCAGCGTTCATAAAAGCTCCTACAATGAGCAGTTCTTC. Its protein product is CSVHKSSYNEQFF.

CDR3: CAISAAGTKKETQYF. The CDR3 nucleotides are TGTGCCATCAGTGCCGCCGGGACTAAGAAAGAGACCCAGTACTTC. This sequence joins TRBV10-3 and TRBJ2-5, with TRBD2 matching over 7 bases. This CDR3 is 15 amino acids long. V trimming: 4 bases; J trimming: 3 bases; junction bases outside the gene matches: 8. Germline lookup yields CDR1 ENHRY and CDR2 SYGVKD.

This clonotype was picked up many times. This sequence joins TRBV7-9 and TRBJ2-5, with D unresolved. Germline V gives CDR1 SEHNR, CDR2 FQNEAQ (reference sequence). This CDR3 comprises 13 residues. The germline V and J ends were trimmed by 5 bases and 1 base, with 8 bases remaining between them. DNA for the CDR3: TGTGCCAGCAGCCCTCAGATCCAAGAGACCCAGTACTTC. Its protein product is CASSPQIQETQYF.

The CDR3 nucleotides are TGCAGTGCTAGAGTGGTCGGCAGGGTCTTGACAGATACGCAGTATTTT. Its protein product is CSARVVGRVLTDTQYF. The rearrangement joins TRBV20-1 to TRBJ2-3; TRBD1 might be the D (5 bases). CDR3 length: 16 residues. CDR1 and CDR2 from the germline V gene are DFQATT and SNEGSKA (reference sequence). The V gene lost 1 base and the J gene lost 3 bases, with 17 bases spanning the gap.

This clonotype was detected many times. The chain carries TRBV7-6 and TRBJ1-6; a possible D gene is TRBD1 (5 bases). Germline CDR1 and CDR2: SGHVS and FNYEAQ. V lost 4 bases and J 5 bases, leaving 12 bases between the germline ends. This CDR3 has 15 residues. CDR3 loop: CASSSQATNNSPLHF. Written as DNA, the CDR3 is TGTGCCAGCAGCTCACAGGCGACAAATAATTCACCCCTCCACTTT.

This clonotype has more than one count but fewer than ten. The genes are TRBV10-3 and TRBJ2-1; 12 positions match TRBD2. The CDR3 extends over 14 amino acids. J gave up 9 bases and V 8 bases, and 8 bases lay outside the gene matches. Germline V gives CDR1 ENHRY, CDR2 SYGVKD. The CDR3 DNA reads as TGTGCCATCGGGGCTGGACTAGCGGGGCTTGAGCAGTTCTTC. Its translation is CAIGAGLAGLEQFF.

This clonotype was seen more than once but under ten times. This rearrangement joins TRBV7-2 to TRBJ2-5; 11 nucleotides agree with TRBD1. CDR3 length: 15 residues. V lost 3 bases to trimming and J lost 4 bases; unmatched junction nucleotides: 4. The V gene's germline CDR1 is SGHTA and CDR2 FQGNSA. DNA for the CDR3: TGTGCCAGCAGCTTCGGGACAGGGGGGGGAGAGACCCAGTACTTC. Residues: CASSFGTGGGETQYF.

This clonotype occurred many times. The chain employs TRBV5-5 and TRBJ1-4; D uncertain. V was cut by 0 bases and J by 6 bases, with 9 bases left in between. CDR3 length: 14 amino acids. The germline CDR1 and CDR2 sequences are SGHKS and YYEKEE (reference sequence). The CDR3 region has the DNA TGTGCCAGCAGCTTGGGATTGGGCCATGAAAAACTGTTTTTT. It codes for CASSLGLGHEKLFF. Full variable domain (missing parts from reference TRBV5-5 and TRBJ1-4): DAGVTQSPTHLIKTRGQQVTLRCSPISGHKSVSWYQQVLGQGPQFIFQYYEKEERGRGNFPDRFSARQFPNYSSELNVNALLLGDSALYLCASSLGLGHEKLFFGSGTQLSVL.

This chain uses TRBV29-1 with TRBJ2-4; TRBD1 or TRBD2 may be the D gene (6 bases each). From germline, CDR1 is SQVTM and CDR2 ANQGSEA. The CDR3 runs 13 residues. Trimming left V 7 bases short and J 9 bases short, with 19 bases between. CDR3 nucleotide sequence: TGCAGCGGCCGGGGGCCCACAATTGGCATTCAGTACTTC. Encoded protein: CSGRGPTIGIQYF.

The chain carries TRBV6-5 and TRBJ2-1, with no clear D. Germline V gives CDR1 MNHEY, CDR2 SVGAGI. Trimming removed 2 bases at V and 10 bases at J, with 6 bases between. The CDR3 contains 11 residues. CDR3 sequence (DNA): TGTGCCAGCAGTTACGGGATGGAGCAGTTCTTC. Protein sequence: CASSYGMEQFF.